A single sample gave rise to the 21 T cell receptor beta chains below, sequenced in a study of blood T cell repertoires in COVID-19. Some clones are missing from TCRdb's copy, which holds only in-frame ones; the method was immunoSEQ multiplex PCR. The data hold approximately 20,000 clones, with 65% to 90% observed a single time. The specimen was peripheral blood. The source is a man between 65 and 85 years old with acute or convalescent COVID-19.

The V call is TRBV6-2 or TRBV6-3, the J call TRBJ2-3; TRBD2 aligns across 12 bases. This CDR3 comprises 17 residues. V was clipped by 2 bases and J by 6 bases; unmatched bases: 9. Germline CDR1 is MNHEY and CDR2 is SVGEGT. The CDR3 spells CASSYRGLAGSRDTQYF. The DNA for the CDR3 is TGTGCCAGCAGTTACCGGGGACTAGCGGGTTCAAGGGATACGCAGTATTTT.

This sequence joins TRBV27 and TRBJ1-5; D perhaps matches TRBD1 (6 bases). V dropped 11 bases and J dropped 2 bases, with 10 bases sitting between them. Germline CDR1 reads MNHEY; CDR2 reads SMNVEV (reference sequence). CDR3 length: 12 amino acids. CDR3 amino acids: CAAGGRNQPQHF. The CDR3 DNA reads as TGTGCCGCCGGGGGGCGCAATCAGCCCCAGCATTTT.

The chain links TRBV6-2 or TRBV6-3 to TRBJ1-2, with 7 bases aligning to TRBD1. CDR3 length equals 13 residues. J lost 6 bases, V lost 6 bases, and 7 bases had no gene match. CDR1 and CDR2 from the germline V gene are MNHEY and SVGEGT. The CDR3 DNA follows: TGTGCCAGCAGCCTGGACAGGCGGGATGGCTACACCTTC. It specifies CASSLDRRDGYTF.

The chain carries TRBV27 and TRBJ2-5; TRBD2 is a possible D gene (6 bases). Germline V gene sequence: CDR1 MNHEY, CDR2 SMNVEV (reference sequence). This CDR3 region has 15 residues. V was trimmed by 5 bases and J by 0 bases, leaving 13 bases between them. The CDR3 loop reads CASSRRTNYQETQYF. In DNA, the CDR3 is TGTGCCAGCAGTAGGAGGACTAACTACCAAGAGACCCAGTACTTC.

V and J are TRBV6-5 and TRBJ2-7; the D gene is possibly TRBD2 (5 bases). V lost 4 bases and J lost 3, with 10 bases in between. Germline CDR1 and CDR2: MNHEY and SVGAGI. The CDR3 spans 13 residues. CDR3 nucleotides: TGTGCCAGCAGTTCACGGACTGGCTACGAGCAGTACTTC. This encodes CASSSRTGYEQYF.

V usage is TRBV29-1 and J usage is TRBJ2-2; no reliable D call. CDR3 length equals 12 residues. V was trimmed by 2 bases and J by 3 bases, leaving 4 bases between them. Germline values: CDR1 SQVTM, CDR2 ANQGSEA. CDR3 in DNA: TGCAGCGTTGAACCAGACACCGGGGAGCTGTTTTTT. It translates to CSVEPDTGELFF.

V is TRBV18 and J is TRBJ2-7, with 11 bases lining up with TRBD1. The J segment lost 6 bases and the V segment lost 5 bases, leaving 6 bases of the junction unmatched. CDR1 is KGHSH, CDR2 LQKENI, per germline. CDR3 size: 14 residues. The chain's CDR3 is CASSSGQGDGEQYF. The DNA for the CDR3 is TGTGCCAGCTCATCGGGACAGGGGGATGGCGAGCAGTACTTC.

The sample holds one count of this clone. The genes are TRBV29-1 and TRBJ1-6; D gene uncertain. Trimming left V 4 bases short and J 0 bases short, with 10 bases between. The CDR3 length is 15 residues. Germline V gives CDR1 SQVTM, CDR2 ANQGSEA. This CDR3 is CSVAQTSSYNSPLHF. CDR3 in DNA: TGCAGCGTTGCGCAAACGAGCTCCTATAATTCACCCCTCCACTTT. The entire variable domain, with the rest obtained from reference TRBV29-1 and TRBJ1-6, is as follows: SAVISQKPSRDICQRGTSLTIQCQVDSQVTMMFWYRQQPGQSLTLIATANQGSEATYESGFVIDKFPISRPNLTFSTLTVSNMSPEDSSIYLCSVAQTSSYNSPLHFGNGTRLTVT.

The chain couples TRBV30 to TRBJ2-4; tentative D call: TRBD2 (6 bases). The V gene lost 0 bases and the J gene lost 1 base, with 10 bases spanning the gap. Germline V lookup: CDR1 GTSNPN, CDR2 SVGIG (reference sequence). CDR3 size: 15 residues. The CDR3 DNA is TGTGCCTGGAGTGTATTAGGGAGGGCCAAAAACATTCAGTACTTC. It codes for CAWSVLGRAKNIQYF.

The chain joins TRBV28 to TRBJ2-6, with D maybe TRBD1 (5 bases). Trimming removed 9 bases at V and 2 bases at J, with 11 bases between. In germline, CDR1 is MDHEN, CDR2 SYDVKM. The CDR3 runs to 14 residues. CDR3 in amino acids: CASASRAGANVLTF. The DNA of the CDR3 is TGTGCCAGTGCAAGCAGGGCTGGGGCCAACGTCCTGACTTTC. Filled out from reference TRBV28 and TRBJ2-6, the complete variable domain reads DVKVTQSSRYLVKRTGEKVFLECVQDMDHENMFWYRQDPGLGLRLIYFSYDVKMKEKGDIPEGYSVSREKKERFSLILESASTNQTSMYLCASASRAGANVLTFGAGSRLTVL.

This clone was seen a few times. The sample carries other DNA sequences with the same CDR3. The chain recombines TRBV6-2 or TRBV6-3 with TRBJ1-6, with 8 bases identical to TRBD1. V dropped 6 bases and J dropped 7; count of bases not matched to a gene: 5. CDR1 is MNHEY and CDR2 is SVGEGT in the germline V gene. This CDR3 has 14 amino acids. The CDR3 here is CASSLGQGNSPLHF. CDR3 nucleotides: TGTGCCAGCAGCCTCGGACAGGGAAATTCACCCCTCCACTTT.

The chain recombines TRBV4-2 with TRBJ2-1; 10 nucleotides align to TRBD2. CDR3 length: 17 amino acids. The germline V gene encodes CDR1 LGHNA and CDR2 YNFKEQ. The trim removed 4 bases at V and 3 bases at J, leaving 9 bases unmatched. CDR3 nucleotides: TGTGCCAGCAGCCCCTCTAGCGGGGGAGAGGTCTACAATGAGCAGTTCTTC. Protein sequence: CASSPSSGGEVYNEQFF.

This chain connects TRBV12-3 or TRBV12-4 to TRBJ2-7; no firm D call. The V gene lost 3 bases and the J gene lost 4 bases, with 10 bases spanning the gap. CDR3 length: 13 residues. In DNA, the CDR3 is TGTGCCAGCAGTTTTAGCTCGTCTTACGAGCAGTACTTC. Its protein product is CASSFSSSYEQYF.

V and J are TRBV18 and TRBJ1-2; TRBD1 matches at 11 bases. With 3 bases clipped from V and 8 bases from J, the junction kept 5 bases outside the gene matches. Per germline, CDR1 KGHSH and CDR2 LQKENI. The CDR3 covers 14 residues. The CDR3 DNA follows: TGTGCCAGCTCACCCGGGACAGGGGGATTAGGCTACACCTTC. Protein sequence: CASSPGTGGLGYTF.

V usage is TRBV4-2 and J usage is TRBJ2-6; 8 bases are a match to TRBD2. The ends lost 4 bases at V and 2 bases at J; junction bases unmatched: 7. Germline-derived CDR1 and CDR2 are LGHNA and YNFKEQ. The CDR3 totals 17 residues. CDR3 DNA sequence: TGTGCCAGCAGCCCGGCTCGGGGGGGCCCTGGGGCCAACGTCCTGACTTTC. Protein sequence: CASSPARGGPGANVLTF.

This chain uses TRBV6-5 with TRBJ1-2, with D perhaps matching TRBD1 (5 bases). Germline V CDR1 and CDR2: MNHEY, SVGAGI. The CDR3 runs 10 residues. CDR3 DNA sequence: TGTGCGGGGGGTTTGATGGGCTACACCTTC. Amino acid sequence: CAGGLMGYTF.

The V and J genes are TRBV29-1 and TRBJ1-1, with D possibly matching TRBD1 (5 bases). The V gene lost 4 bases and the J gene lost 6 bases, with 9 bases spanning the gap. The CDR3 sequence is 11 residues long. Germline V gene sequence: CDR1 SQVTM, CDR2 ANQGSEA. The CDR3 sequence is CSVGQIAEAFF. CDR3 in DNA: TGCAGCGTTGGACAGATCGCTGAAGCTTTCTTT.

This clone was picked up one time. The rearrangement joins TRBV7-3 to TRBJ2-7, with 7 positions matching TRBD1. This CDR3 region has 13 residues. The V gene end was trimmed by 3 bases and the J gene end by 4 bases; junction bases not matched to a gene: 3. Per germline, CDR1 SGHTA and CDR2 FQGTGA. The CDR3 region is CASSLGQRYEQYF. CDR3 DNA sequence: TGTGCCAGCAGCTTGGGACAGAGATACGAGCAGTACTTC.

This clone has just a few counts. The gene calls are TRBV6-1 and TRBJ2-2; D unresolved. The V gene's germline CDR1 is MNHNS and CDR2 SASEGT. Between the trimmed V and J ends, which lost 2 bases and 6 bases, there was a span of 7 bases. The CDR3 contains 13 residues. The CDR3 nucleotides read TGTGCCAGCAGTGAAAACCGGGCCGGGGAGCTGTTTTTT. Translating gives CASSENRAGELFF.

This chain joins TRBV6-5 and TRBJ1-1; D gene unclear. Trimming removed 7 bases at V and 3 bases at J, with 18 bases between. The CDR3 is 15 residues long. Germline values: CDR1 MNHEY, CDR2 SVGAGI. The CDR3 reads CASITRGGQDTEAFF. The CDR3 DNA reads TGTGCCAGCATTACCCGAGGAGGGCAGGACACTGAAGCTTTCTTT.

Here the CDR3 reads CASSPPVLSYEQYF. As DNA, the CDR3 is TGTGCCAGCTCACCCCCTGTACTGTCCTACGAGCAGTACTTC. V is TRBV18 and J is TRBJ2-7; D unclear. CDR1 and CDR2 (germline): KGHSH, LQKENI. The CDR3 runs 14 residues. Trimming took off 3 bases at V and 1 base at J, with 10 bases between the two ends.